This T cell receptor beta chain stems from a study of control samples from healthy donors and cancer patients. TCRdb's copy holds only in-frame clones and misses some; the assay was immunoSEQ multiplex PCR. The sample has about 170,000 clones; approximately 92% are singletons. The sample was blood. The receptor's source is a woman aged 60-75 years in good health.

CDR3 protein: CASSIALLQNTEAFF. In DNA form, the CDR3 reads TGTGCCAGTAGTATTGCTCTACTTCAGAACACTGAAGCTTTCTTT. V is TRBV19 and J is TRBJ1-1; D call uncertain. CDR3 length: 15 residues. Trimming removed 3 bases from V and 1 base from J, with 12 bases in between. CDR1 and CDR2 (germline): LNHDA, SQIVND (reference sequence).